Presented here are 31 T cell receptor beta chains from one specimen sequenced in a study of metastatic and nonmetastatic thyroid tumors. TCRdb re-called the PCR reads through MiXCR. The table shows approximately 86,000 clones, with roughly an eighth occurring only once. Treatment of any kind had been given to no patient before thyroid surgery. The sample consisted of tumor tissue. These receptor sequences come from a female donor with papillary thyroid cancer or a benign thyroid nodule (not recorded which). Some clones in this sample may be carry-over from other donors' samples.

In its sample, this clone was seen many times. The chain combines TRBV19 with TRBJ2-3; 10 nucleotides match TRBD2. Germline V gene lookup returns CDR1 LNHDA and CDR2 SQIVND (reference sequence). V shed 4 bases and J 4 bases; nucleotides not matched to a gene: 2. The CDR3 is 14 residues long. This chain's CDR3 is CASSTSGSSDTQYF. CDR3 DNA: TGTGCCAGTAGTACTAGCGGGAGCTCAGATACGCAGTATTTT.

As for this clone: A read error may be the cause here, since a much bigger clone is one base away. The J gene is TRBJ2-1, the V gene TRBV5-1; unclear D gene. Germline V gene lookup returns CDR1 SGHRS and CDR2 YFSETQ. CDR3 length: 12 residues. V dropped 3 bases and J dropped 9 bases, with 10 bases sitting between them. CDR3 nucleotide sequence: TGCGCCAGCAGCTCCGCTTCCAGTGAGCAGTTCTTC. This codes for CASSSASSEQFF.

On this clone: This could be a read error, since a much larger clone is one nucleotide away. The rearrangement uses TRBV20-1 and TRBJ2-5; possibly TRBD2 for D (5 bases). The ends were cut back, 5 bases at V and 5 bases at J, with 15 bases in the middle. CDR1 is DFQATT and CDR2 is SNEGSKA in the germline V gene (reference sequence). The CDR3 has 13 amino acids. CDR3 region: CSAGGPSEETQYF. The CDR3 coding sequence is TGCAGTGCTGGAGGCCCCTCAGAGGAGACCCAGTACTTC.

This clone was found many times. V gene TRBV2 combines with J gene TRBJ1-1; maybe TRBD1 (5 bases). Germline-derived CDR1 and CDR2 are SNHLY and FYNNEI. Trimming took 6 bases from V and 8 from J, leaving 22 bases between them. This CDR3 comprises 15 residues. The CDR3 protein is CASSVVTAIGAEAFF. The CDR3 nucleotides read TGTGCCAGCAGCGTGGTAACCGCGATCGGGGCAGAAGCTTTCTTT.

This clone occurred many times. The gene calls are TRBV19 and TRBJ1-2; D gene uncertain. V was trimmed by 9 bases and J by 4 bases, leaving 12 bases between them. Germline CDR1 LNHDA, CDR2 SQIVND (reference sequence). This CDR3 is built from 12 residues. CDR3 amino acids: CASKDGTYGYTF. The CDR3 DNA is TGTGCCAGCAAGGACGGTACCTATGGCTACACCTTC.

This clone was seen repeatedly, ten times or more. The chain recombines TRBV20-1 with TRBJ2-1; D remains unclear. Per germline, CDR1 DFQATT and CDR2 SNEGSKA (reference sequence). CDR3 size: 15 residues. Trimming left V 0 bases short and J 6 bases short, with 15 bases between. The CDR3 is CSARDSRTTVNEQFF. The CDR3 DNA follows: TGCAGTGCTAGAGATTCTCGGACCACAGTCAATGAGCAGTTCTTC.

Ten or more counts support this clone. V and J are TRBV28 and TRBJ2-7; TRBD2 might be the D (5 bases). Trimming removed 3 bases at V and 7 bases at J, with 13 bases between. The CDR3 runs to 13 residues. The germline CDR1 and CDR2 sequences are MDHEN and SYDVKM. CDR3 nucleotide sequence: TGTGCCAGCAGTTTCTCATGGACTGGGGAGCAGTACTTC. Encoded protein: CASSFSWTGEQYF.

This clone was seen many times. The rearrangement links TRBV6-5 to TRBJ1-2, with D possibly being TRBD1 (5 bases). This CDR3 has 15 residues. Germline loops: CDR1 MNHEY, CDR2 SVGAGI. V was shortened by 0 bases and J by 7 bases, with 15 bases between the two germline ends. The CDR3 is CASSYSQAGWGGYTF. The CDR3 nucleotides are TGTGCCAGCAGTTACTCTCAGGCAGGGTGGGGTGGCTACACCTTC.

This clone was observed at least ten times. The chain employs TRBV19 and TRBJ2-7, with a possible D match to TRBD1 (7 bases). Trimming removed 0 bases at V and 1 base at J, with 10 bases between. From germline, CDR1 is LNHDA and CDR2 SQIVND (reference sequence). This CDR3 is 15 amino acids long. CDR3 in amino acids: CASSIEGGQSYEQYF. Here the CDR3 DNA reads TGTGCCAGTAGTATAGAGGGGGGACAGTCCTACGAGCAGTACTTC.

In this sample, this clone turned up many times. The gene calls are TRBV2 and TRBJ1-2, with D possibly TRBD1 on 6 matching bases. Germline lookup yields CDR1 SNHLY and CDR2 FYNNEI. This CDR3 contains 12 residues. With 9 bases removed from V and 4 bases from J, the gap between germline ends came to 12 bases. The CDR3 protein is CASIQGSYGYTF. The CDR3, as DNA: TGTGCCAGTATACAGGGATCCTATGGCTACACCTTC.

The rearrangement joins TRBV30 to TRBJ1-1; maybe TRBD1 (5 bases). Trimming left V 3 bases short and J 0 bases short, with 14 bases between. Germline V gene sequence: CDR1 GTSNPN, CDR2 SVGIG (reference sequence). This CDR3 comprises 15 residues. CDR3 loop: CAWSSWGGMNTEAFF. The CDR3 DNA reads TGTGCCTGGAGCTCGTGGGGGGGGATGAACACTGAAGCTTTCTTT.

Here the CDR3 reads CASSGRQWAISGANVLTF. CDR3 bases: TGTGCCAGCAGCGGGCGACAGTGGGCGATTAGTGGGGCCAACGTCCTGACTTTC. The chain carries TRBV4-2 and TRBJ2-6; TRBD1 is a possible D gene (5 bases). With 5 bases removed from V and 3 bases from J, the gap between germline ends came to 20 bases. The V gene's germline CDR1 is LGHNA and CDR2 YNFKEQ. The CDR3 sequence is 18 residues long.

This clone was recorded a few times. J is TRBJ2-7 and V is TRBV7-8; D not certain. Germline-derived CDR1 and CDR2 are SGHVS and FQNEAQ. The V gene lost 5 bases and the J gene lost 4 bases, with 21 bases spanning the gap. This CDR3 comprises 16 residues. CDR3 in amino acids: CASSQSKGLGLYEQYF. The DNA for the CDR3 is TGTGCCAGCAGCCAGTCGAAGGGATTAGGGTTATACGAGCAGTACTTC.

For this clone: Just one base apart from a much larger clone, this may be a read error. This rearrangement joins TRBV9 to TRBJ2-5; TRBD1 is a possible D gene (6 bases). The CDR3 runs 15 residues. Germline assignment: CDR1 SGDLS and CDR2 YYNGEE. V was shortened by 0 bases and J by 4 bases, with 13 bases between the two germline ends. CDR3 in amino acids: CASSVGRGILETQYF. The CDR3 region has the DNA TGTGCCAGCAGCGTAGGAAGGGGGATACTAGAGACCCAGTACTTC.

This clone was observed at least ten times. The DNA for the CDR3 is TGTGCCAGTAGTATAAGCACAGATACGCAGTATTTT. Translation gives CASSISTDTQYF. The V and J genes are TRBV19 and TRBJ2-3; D call uncertain. CDR1 is LNHDA and CDR2 is SQIVND in the germline V gene (reference sequence). The CDR3 totals 12 residues. V lost 2 bases and J 0 bases, leaving 0 bases between the germline ends.

This clone was counted at least ten times. Other DNA sequences of this sample code for an identical CDR3. The chain combines TRBV6-1 with TRBJ2-2; D may be TRBD2 (5 bases). The germline V and J ends were trimmed by 5 bases and 2 bases, with 12 bases remaining between them. The CDR3 consists of 15 residues. Germline lookup yields CDR1 MNHNS and CDR2 SASEGT. In DNA form, the CDR3 reads TGTGCCAGCAGTCCGCCCCGGGGAAACACCGGGGAGCTGTTTTTT. It yields the protein CASSPPRGNTGELFF.

About this clone: This may stem from a read error, because a much larger clone lies one nucleotide away. This chain connects TRBV15 to TRBJ2-1; D remains unclear. The germline CDR1 and CDR2 sequences are LNHNV and YYDKDF (reference sequence). The CDR3 loop spans 13 amino acids. The V end lost 8 bases, the J end lost 8 bases, and 16 bases lay between the germline ends. The CDR3 DNA reads as TGTGCCACCGCTGTACGGATGGCCGATGAGCAGTTCTTC. It translates to CATAVRMADEQFF.

This clone was observed at least ten times. The chain's CDR3 is CSARGGGYEQYF. CDR3 in DNA: TGCAGTGCTAGAGGGGGCGGGTACGAGCAGTACTTC. This chain connects TRBV20-1 to TRBJ2-7; perhaps D is TRBD1 or TRBD2 (5 bases each). This CDR3 region has 12 residues. Germline V lookup: CDR1 DFQATT, CDR2 SNEGSKA (reference sequence). V lost 1 base and J 4 bases, leaving 8 bases between the germline ends.

This clone was seen a handful of times. This may stem from a read error, because a much larger clone lies one nucleotide away. The chain is built from TRBV27 and TRBJ2-6; 8 positions match TRBD2. J lost 0 bases, V lost 4 bases, and 14 bases had no gene match. This CDR3 spans 20 amino acids. From germline, CDR1 is MNHEY and CDR2 SMNVEV (reference sequence). The CDR3 DNA sequence: TGTGCCAGCAGTTCTATAGGTACTAGCGGTACCTACTCTGGGGCCAACGTCCTGACTTTC. It yields the protein CASSSIGTSGTYSGANVLTF.

This clone occurred a few times. Possible read error: a much larger clone is one base away. This rearrangement joins TRBV3-1 to TRBJ2-7; unclear D gene. The ends were cut back, 5 bases at V and 4 bases at J, with 6 bases in the middle. The germline gives CDR1 LGHDT, CDR2 YNNKEL (reference sequence). The CDR3 has 11 residues. The CDR3 sequence is CASSCLYEQYF. DNA of the CDR3: TGTGCCAGCAGCTGCCTTTACGAGCAGTACTTC.

This clone was picked up many times. The rearrangement joins TRBV6-1 to TRBJ2-5; 7 nucleotides agree with TRBD2. Germline V gene lookup returns CDR1 MNHNS and CDR2 SASEGT. There are 12 residues in the CDR3. V dropped 4 bases and J dropped 4; count of bases not matched to a gene: 0. The DNA of the CDR3 is TGTGCCAGCAGTGGGGAGGGAGAGACCCAGTACTTC. It yields the protein CASSGEGETQYF.

This clone was seen many times. The rearrangement joins TRBV20-1 to TRBJ1-5, with a possible D match to TRBD1 (5 bases). V was clipped by 3 bases and J by 0 bases, with 6 bases between them. The CDR3 runs 13 residues. The V gene's germline CDR1 is DFQATT and CDR2 SNEGSKA (reference sequence). Here the CDR3 reads CSASTGSNQPQHF. Written as DNA, the CDR3 is TGCAGTGCTAGCACAGGTAGCAATCAGCCCCAGCATTTT.

This clone was counted ten times or more. Other nucleotide sequences from this sample produce the same CDR3. The chain links TRBV20-1 to TRBJ2-3; no clear D gene. Germline CDR1 is DFQATT and CDR2 is SNEGSKA (reference sequence). The CDR3 has 11 amino acids. V was pared by 6 bases and J by 0 bases, with 4 bases between. The CDR3 DNA reads TGCAGTGCGAGTAGCACAGATACGCAGTATTTT. Amino acid sequence: CSASSTDTQYF.

This clone was counted between two and nine times. At one boundary the junction diverges from the germline segment, which might be a read error. The chain employs TRBV5-6 and TRBJ2-1; D gene unclear. The CDR3 has 14 residues. CDR1 SGHDT and CDR2 YYEEEE come from the germline V gene. The CDR3 DNA is TGTGCCGGCAGCTCCCTAATACAGAAAGGTGAGCAGTTCTTC. Amino acids: CAGSSLIQKGEQFF.

This clone came up many times. The rearrangement links TRBV20-1 to TRBJ2-3, with 9 bases fitting TRBD2. The CDR3 is 15 amino acids. Germline CDR1 is DFQATT and CDR2 is SNEGSKA (reference sequence). The junction had 4 bases not matched to a gene; V was cut back by 3 bases and J by 0 bases. CDR3 DNA sequence: TGCAGTGCTAGTTCAACTAGCGGGAGCACAGATACGCAGTATTTT. Translating it yields CSASSTSGSTDTQYF.

This clone was found a few times. The chain carries TRBV28 and TRBJ1-3; 9 bases are a match to TRBD1. CDR3 length: 15 amino acids. Germline V CDR1 and CDR2: MDHEN, SYDVKM. J gave up 5 bases and V 5 bases, and 7 bases lay outside the gene matches. DNA for the CDR3: TGTGCCAGCAGTCCGGGACAGGGACTGAGAAACACCATATATTTT. It encodes CASSPGQGLRNTIYF. The full variable domain, completed using reference TRBV28 and TRBJ1-3, is DVKVTQSSRYLVKRTGEKVFLECVQDMDHENMFWYRQDPGLGLRLIYFSYDVKMKEKGDIPEGYSVSREKKERFSLILESASTNQTSMYLCASSPGQGLRNTIYFGEGSWLTVV.

This clone was detected ten times or more. The chain uses TRBV4-2 and TRBJ1-2, with unresolved D. CDR3 length: 16 amino acids. Germline values: CDR1 LGHNA, CDR2 YNFKEQ. Trimming cost V 0 bases and J 0 bases, with 11 bases left between them. The CDR3 DNA sequence: TGTGCCAGCAGCCAAGAAGTCGGGAGGGCTAACTATGGCTACACCTTC. As protein: CASSQEVGRANYGYTF.

There are many counts of this clone. The sample holds other DNA sequences that translate to the same CDR3. The chain employs TRBV2 and TRBJ2-5, with D perhaps TRBD1 or TRBD2 (5 bases each). The CDR3 totals 14 residues. Per the germline V gene, CDR1 is SNHLY and CDR2 is FYNNEI. The germline V and J ends were trimmed by 6 bases and 5 bases, with 16 bases remaining between them. The CDR3 DNA sequence: TGTGCCAGCAGCCTACGAAGACAGCGGGAGACCCAGTACTTC. Translating it yields CASSLRRQRETQYF.

This clone has at least ten counts. The J gene is TRBJ2-1, the V gene TRBV7-6; 12 nucleotides match TRBD1. V was pared by 9 bases and J by 8 bases, with 8 bases of the junction left unmatched. The CDR3 totals 14 residues. From germline, CDR1 is SGHVS and CDR2 FNYEAQ. The DNA of the CDR3 is TGTGCCAGTACTCCGGGACAGGGGGCGGATGAGCAGTTCTTC. Translated, it gives CASTPGQGADEQFF.

This clone was counted at least ten times. The rearrangement joins TRBV20-1 to TRBJ2-2; 9 nucleotides line up with TRBD2. This CDR3 contains 15 residues. V lost 0 bases, J lost 6 bases, and 5 bases stayed unmatched. Germline CDR1 and CDR2: DFQATT and SNEGSKA (reference sequence). DNA of the CDR3: TGCAGTGCTAGAGATGGGCGGGAGGGACCCGGGGAGCTGTTTTTT. Its translation: CSARDGREGPGELFF.

Worth noting for this clone: A read error may be the cause here, since a much bigger clone is one base away. No conserved phenylalanine or tryptophan is present at the end of the CDR3, so a read error is the likely explanation. CDR3 coding DNA: TGTGCCAGCAGCGTAGAGGGCCGAGATACGCAGTATCTT. This codes for CASSVEGRDTQYL. The chain carries TRBV9 and TRBJ2-3; D gene ambiguous. Germline CDR1 SGDLS, CDR2 YYNGEE. V dropped 0 bases and J dropped 5 bases, with 7 bases sitting between them. This CDR3 has 13 residues.